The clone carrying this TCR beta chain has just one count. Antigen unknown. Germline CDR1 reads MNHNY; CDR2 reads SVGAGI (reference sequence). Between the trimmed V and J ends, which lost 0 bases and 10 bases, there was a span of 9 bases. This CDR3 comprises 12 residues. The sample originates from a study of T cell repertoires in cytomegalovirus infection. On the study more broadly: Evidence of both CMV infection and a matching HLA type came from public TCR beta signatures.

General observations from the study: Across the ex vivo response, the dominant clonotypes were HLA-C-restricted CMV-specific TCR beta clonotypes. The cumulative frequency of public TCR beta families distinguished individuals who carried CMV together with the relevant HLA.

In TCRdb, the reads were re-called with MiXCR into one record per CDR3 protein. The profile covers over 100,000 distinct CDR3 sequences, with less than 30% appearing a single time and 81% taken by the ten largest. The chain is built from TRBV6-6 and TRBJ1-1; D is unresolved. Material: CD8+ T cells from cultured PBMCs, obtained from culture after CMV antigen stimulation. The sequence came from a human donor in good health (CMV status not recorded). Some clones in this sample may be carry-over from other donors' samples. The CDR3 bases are TGTGCCAGCAGTTACTCGAGGGCAGGAGCTTTCTTT. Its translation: CASSYSRAGAFF.